These 32 T cell receptor beta chains came from one sample sequenced in a study of blood T cells in healthy people across ages. A second PCR of roughly 7 to 11 cycles used a sample-barcoded 5' primer and a J-beta primer mix. TCRdb used MiXCR to reprocess the 5' RACE reads, holding one entry per CDR3 protein. The sample lists roughly 800,000 distinct CDR3 sequences; about three fifths were seen once. The sequenced material came from blood. These receptors were obtained from a man younger than 45 in good health.

This clonotype was observed a handful of times. Here the CDR3 reads CASSLYWDGASGEQYF. The DNA for the CDR3 is TGCGCCAGCAGCTTGTATTGGGATGGGGCTTCCGGCGAGCAGTACTTC. The chain links TRBV5-1 to TRBJ2-4; tentatively, D is TRBD1 (5 bases). The J call is doubtful: the DNA matches TRBJ2-7 better. The germline CDR1 and CDR2 sequences are SGHRS and YFSETQ. This CDR3 region has 16 residues.

This clonotype appeared a single time. The J gene is TRBJ2-3, the V gene TRBV7-9, with D possibly matching TRBD2 (6 bases). This CDR3 comprises 15 residues. With 3 bases removed from V and 4 bases from J, the gap between germline ends came to 14 bases. Per germline, CDR1 SEHNR and CDR2 FQNEAQ (reference sequence). This CDR3 reads CASSLTLATADTQYF. The CDR3 DNA follows: TGTGCCAGCAGCTTGACTCTAGCGACCGCAGATACGCAGTATTTT.

This rearrangement joins TRBV28 to TRBJ1-2; 7 nucleotides line up with TRBD1. The germline CDR1 and CDR2 sequences are MDHEN and SYDVKM. This CDR3 is built from 13 residues. The V segment lost 6 bases and the J segment 6 bases; nucleotides outside the gene matches: 7. CDR3 protein: CASRIQGINGYTF. As DNA, the CDR3 is TGTGCCAGCAGAATACAGGGGATCAATGGCTACACCTTC.

This clonotype was observed a few times. The V and J genes are TRBV29-1 and TRBJ1-5; TRBD1 aligns across 8 bases. The CDR3 is 13 residues long. Germline V CDR1 and CDR2: SQVTM, ANQGSEA. V was clipped by 5 bases and J by 5 bases; unmatched bases: 5. The CDR3 region has the DNA TGCAGCGTTACACAGGGGGTGGATCAGCCCCAGCATTTT. Protein product: CSVTQGVDQPQHF.

This clonotype was recorded a few times. The chain couples TRBV20-1 to TRBJ2-1; a weak D match, TRBD2 (5 bases). CDR1 is DFQATT and CDR2 is SNEGSKA in the germline V gene (reference sequence). The CDR3 consists of 14 residues. Trimming removed 1 base at V and 3 bases at J, with 10 bases between. The chain's CDR3 is CSARAGSLYNEQFF. CDR3 nucleotides: TGCAGTGCTAGAGCGGGGAGTCTCTACAATGAGCAGTTCTTC.

In its sample, this clonotype was seen a few times. The chain employs TRBV6-5 and TRBJ2-7, with D uncertain. This CDR3 is 13 amino acids long. Germline CDR1 and CDR2: MNHEY and SVGAGI. The V gene lost 6 bases and the J gene lost 3 bases, with 12 bases spanning the gap. Written as DNA, the CDR3 is TGTGCCAGCAGCCGTCCGGGCCGCTACGAGCAGTACTTC. Amino acid sequence: CASSRPGRYEQYF.

This clonotype was detected only a few times. The V and J genes are TRBV29-1 and TRBJ2-1, with 15 bases that match TRBD2. Losses at the gene ends were 6 bases for V and 10 bases for J; bases not matched to a gene: 7. Germline V gene lookup returns CDR1 SQVTM and CDR2 ANQGSEA. CDR3 size: 14 residues. The CDR3 DNA reads as TGCAGCGTAGATCGGGGACTAGCGGGGGGCGAGCAGTTCTTC. Protein sequence: CSVDRGLAGGEQFF.

This clonotype was counted once. The chain couples TRBV28 to TRBJ2-7, with TRBD2 matching 9 bases. The CDR3 loop spans 15 amino acids. Germline V gene lookup returns CDR1 MDHEN and CDR2 SYDVKM. Trimming took 6 bases from V and 4 from J; bases not matched to a gene: 10. The CDR3: CASRYSGSVRYEQYF. The CDR3 region has the DNA TGTGCCAGCAGGTATAGCGGGAGCGTCAGGTACGAGCAGTACTTC.

The chain has TRBV29-1 and TRBJ2-1; 9 bases fit TRBD2. The CDR3 consists of 14 residues. Germline V gene data show CDR1 as SQVTM and CDR2 as ANQGSEA. With V trimmed by 7 bases and J by 9 bases, 13 bases remained unmatched. CDR3 sequence (DNA): TGCAGCGCTAGTAGCGGGAGTTACGTCGGTGAGCAGTTCTTC. Translation gives CSASSGSYVGEQFF.

J is TRBJ2-7 and V is TRBV4-3; 8 nucleotides match TRBD1. Germline trimming cut 0 bases from V and 6 bases from J; bases unmatched to any gene: 4. CDR3 length: 14 residues. The germline V gene has CDR1 LGHNA and CDR2 YSLEER. CDR3 loop: CASSQETGAGEQYF. DNA of the CDR3: TGCGCCAGCAGCCAAGAGACAGGGGCGGGCGAGCAGTACTTC.

V and J are TRBV10-3 and TRBJ2-7, with 10 bases lining up with TRBD2. This CDR3 spans 15 amino acids. The V gene end was trimmed by 6 bases and the J gene end by 4 bases; junction bases not matched to a gene: 9. Looked up from germline, CDR1 is ENHRY and CDR2 is SYGVKD. This chain's CDR3 is CAISVRTSGEYEQYF. The CDR3 coding sequence is TGTGCCATCAGCGTACGGACTAGCGGAGAATACGAGCAGTACTTC.

This clonotype was seen ten or more times. The chain couples TRBV13 to TRBJ2-7; D gene uncertain. CDR3 length: 13 residues. Trimming left V 1 base short and J 4 bases short, with 8 bases between. Germline V gene sequence: CDR1 PRHDT, CDR2 FYEKMQ (reference sequence). CDR3 in DNA: TGTGCCAGCAGCTTAGCATCCCGTTACGAGCAGTACTTC. Its protein is CASSLASRYEQYF. Together with reference TRBV13 and TRBJ2-7, the CDR3 gives the full variable domain: AAGVIQSPRHLIKEKRETATLKCYPIPRHDTVYWYQQGPGQDPQFLISFYEKMQSDKGSIPDRFSAQQFSDYHSELNMSSLELGDSALYFCASSLASRYEQYFGPGTRLTVT.

In this sample, this clonotype turned up a few times. The V call is TRBV20-1, the J call TRBJ2-7, with 9 positions matching TRBD2. V shed 5 bases, J shed 0 bases, and the junction held 14 bases outside the gene matches. Germline lookup yields CDR1 DFQATT and CDR2 SNEGSKA (reference sequence). The CDR3 length is 17 residues. The DNA for the CDR3 is TGCAGTGCTCGACTCAGAGGAGCTAGCGGGGCCTCCTACGAGCAGTACTTC. This codes for CSARLRGASGASYEQYF.

A single count supports this clonotype. J is TRBJ2-5 and V is TRBV11-2, with TRBD2 matching over 8 bases. The ends lost 1 base at V and 5 bases at J; junction bases unmatched: 9. The V gene's germline CDR1 is SGHAT and CDR2 FQNNGV. The CDR3 contains 16 residues. The CDR3 DNA is TGTGCCAGCAGCTTAGCTCTAGCGGGTCCGGGGGAGACCCAGTACTTC. Protein product: CASSLALAGPGETQYF.

This clonotype was found many times. CDR3 residues: CASSSQGGAYEQYF. The CDR3 nucleotides read TGCGCCAGCAGCTCACAGGGGGGAGCTTACGAGCAGTACTTC. The chain combines TRBV5-1 with TRBJ2-7; 8 bases align to TRBD1. The CDR3 loop spans 14 amino acids. V was pared by 3 bases and J by 4 bases, with 6 bases of the junction left unmatched. In germline, CDR1 is SGHRS, CDR2 YFSETQ.

Turning to this clonotype: At one of its ends the junction is not consistent with the germline gene, which may arise from a read error. The V call is TRBV6-6, the J call TRBJ2-7; D is ambiguous. The CDR3 totals 11 residues. Germline V lookup: CDR1 MNHNY, CDR2 SVGAGI (reference sequence). CDR3 residues: CAGSSAYEQYF. The CDR3 DNA sequence: TGTGCCGGCAGTTCCGCCTACGAGCAGTACTTC.

The chain joins TRBV18 to TRBJ2-5, with TRBD1 matching 9 bases. TRBJ2-7 matches the DNA end more closely, so the J call is doubtful. The CDR3 contains 15 residues. Germline V lookup: CDR1 KGHSH, CDR2 LQKENI. CDR3 sequence reads: CASSYPGTGLYEQYF. DNA of the CDR3: TGTGCCAGCTCCTACCCTGGGACAGGGTTGTACGAGCAGTACTTC.

The V and J genes are TRBV3-1 and TRBJ1-6; 7 bases are a match to TRBD1. CDR3 length: 17 amino acids. The germline V gene encodes CDR1 LGHDT and CDR2 YNNKEL (reference sequence). V dropped 1 base and J dropped 7; count of bases not matched to a gene: 10. The CDR3 spells CASSQAAEGAGNSPLHF. DNA for the CDR3: TGTGCCAGCAGCCAAGCCGCCGAGGGGGCCGGGAATTCACCCCTCCACTTT. The entire variable domain, with the rest obtained from reference TRBV3-1 and TRBJ1-6, is as follows: DTAVSQTPKYLVTQMGNDKSIKCEQNLGHDTMYWYKQDSKKFLKIMFSYNNKELIINETVPNRFSPKSPDKAHLNLHINSLELGDSAVYFCASSQAAEGAGNSPLHFGNGTRLTVT.

The table lists this clonotype with a count of one. The rearrangement joins TRBV24-1 to TRBJ2-1, with 10 bases aligning to TRBD1. The CDR3 loop spans 16 amino acids. V gave up 4 bases and J gave up 7 bases; unmatched junction bases: 9. Germline V gene lookup returns CDR1 KGHDR and CDR2 SFDVKD. CDR3 region: CATSDMDRGRWNEQFF. In DNA, the CDR3 is TGTGCCACCAGTGACATGGACAGGGGGAGGTGGAATGAGCAGTTCTTC.

V usage is TRBV15 and J usage is TRBJ2-6; the D is unclear. Trimming removed 3 bases at V and 0 bases at J, with 9 bases between. This CDR3 comprises 16 residues. Germline V gives CDR1 LNHNV, CDR2 YYDKDF (reference sequence). CDR3 sequence (DNA): TGTGCCACCAGCAGGGAGACAAACTCTGGGGCCAACGTCCTGACTTTC. It encodes CATSRETNSGANVLTF.

This clonotype has just a few counts. The rearrangement links TRBV11-1 to TRBJ2-1; 8 nucleotides match TRBD1. Gene TRBJ2-7 matches the end of the DNA better, so the J call may be wrong. Germline lookup yields CDR1 SGHAT and CDR2 FQDESV (reference sequence). The CDR3 covers 15 residues. CDR3: CASSPLGQGYNEQYF. The CDR3 nucleotides are TGTGCCAGCAGCCCGCTCGGACAGGGCTACAATGAGCAGTACTTC.

Only one count was recorded for this clonotype. The chain carries TRBV15 and TRBJ1-1; D remains ambiguous. Trimming left V 3 bases short and J 4 bases short, with 12 bases between. Germline V gene lookup returns CDR1 LNHNV and CDR2 YYDKDF (reference sequence). The CDR3 loop spans 14 amino acids. CDR3 residues: CATSSAAPGTEAFF. Here the CDR3 DNA reads TGTGCCACCAGCAGTGCAGCCCCCGGCACTGAAGCTTTCTTT.

This clonotype was observed a few times. The V and J genes are TRBV5-1 and TRBJ2-7; the D gene is possibly TRBD1 (6 bases). V lost 4 bases and J lost 3, with 14 bases in between. CDR1 is SGHRS, CDR2 YFSETQ, per germline. The CDR3 consists of 14 residues. The CDR3 here is CASSVSQGRYEQYF. CDR3 nucleotide sequence: TGCGCCAGCAGCGTGTCCCAGGGGCGCTACGAGCAGTACTTC.

This rearrangement joins TRBV7-6 to TRBJ2-7; no clear D. Trimming removed 0 bases at V and 6 bases at J, with 18 bases between. Germline V lookup: CDR1 SGHVS, CDR2 FNYEAQ. CDR3 length: 16 residues. Written as DNA, the CDR3 is TGTGCCAGCAGCTTAGCAGGGTCCCTCGATGTGGGCGAGCAGTACTTC. Translating gives CASSLAGSLDVGEQYF.

Note on this clonotype: With a much larger clone just one base away, this may be a read error. The chain has TRBV20-1 and TRBJ2-5, with D unclear. Trimming removed 5 bases at V and 11 bases at J, with 24 bases between. Germline V gene sequence: CDR1 DFQATT, CDR2 SNEGSKA (reference sequence). CDR3 length equals 14 residues. CDR3 sequence (DNA): TGCAGTGCTCACTCCGGCTACCAGAACAATGAGCAGTACTTC. Translated: CSAHSGYQNNEQYF.

The chain joins TRBV4-3 to TRBJ1-2; D uncertain. Germline lookup yields CDR1 LGHNA and CDR2 YSLEER. V was pared by 0 bases and J by 4 bases, with 6 bases between. The CDR3 loop spans 13 amino acids. For the CDR3, the DNA is TGCGCCAGCAGCCAAGAACCGACCTATGGCTACACCTTC. Amino acids: CASSQEPTYGYTF.

This chain connects TRBV15 to TRBJ2-7; TRBD2 aligns across 7 bases. With the DNA end fitting TRBJ2-5 better, the J assignment may be wrong. CDR1 is LNHNV and CDR2 is YYDKDF in the germline V gene (reference sequence). The length of the CDR3 is 15 residues. CDR3 residues: CATSRDFGGMETQYF. In nucleotides, the CDR3 is TGTGCCACCAGCAGAGATTTCGGGGGGATGGAGACCCAGTACTTC.

This clonotype appeared many times. V usage is TRBV7-6 and J usage is TRBJ2-3; TRBD1 aligns across 10 bases. J gave up 6 bases and V 5 bases, and 11 bases lay outside the gene matches. The CDR3 loop spans 16 amino acids. CDR1 and CDR2 (germline): SGHVS, FNYEAQ. CDR3 nucleotides: TGTGCCAGCAGCCCGATAGCGGACAGGGGGAGGGATACGCAGTATTTT. It encodes CASSPIADRGRDTQYF.

This clonotype was observed a handful of times. The V and J genes are TRBV20-1 and TRBJ2-1, with D possibly TRBD2 on 5 matching bases. V was trimmed by 4 bases and J by 6 bases, leaving 19 bases between them. CDR1 DFQATT and CDR2 SNEGSKA come from the germline V gene (reference sequence). This CDR3 has 15 residues. CDR3 sequence reads: CSAMGLYGDLNEQFF. The CDR3 nucleotides read TGCAGTGCTATGGGTCTTTACGGGGATCTCAATGAGCAGTTCTTC.

The chain joins TRBV29-1 to TRBJ2-7; 10 nucleotides agree with TRBD2. CDR3 length: 13 amino acids. Trimming took 6 bases from V and 1 from J; bases not matched to a gene: 3. Germline-derived CDR1 and CDR2 are SQVTM and ANQGSEA. In DNA, the CDR3 is TGCAGCGTGGGGACTAGCGAGTCCTACGAGCAGTACTTC. Translation: CSVGTSESYEQYF.

CDR3 DNA sequence: TGCAGTGCTAGAGATCTAGATAGCTACGAGCAGTACTTC. Its protein product is CSARDLDSYEQYF. The chain carries TRBV20-1 and TRBJ2-7, with D unresolved. CDR1 is DFQATT, CDR2 SNEGSKA, per germline (reference sequence). V dropped 0 bases and J dropped 3 bases, with 9 bases sitting between them. This CDR3 spans 13 amino acids.

V gene TRBV10-3 combines with J gene TRBJ2-3, with D possibly TRBD2 on 6 matching bases. The CDR3 consists of 16 residues. Germline V gives CDR1 ENHRY, CDR2 SYGVKD. The V end was cut by 3 bases, the J end by 3 bases, with 16 bases between. The CDR3 coding sequence is TGTGCCATCAGTGACAACGGGGGTCAGAAGACAGATACGCAGTATTTT. This codes for CAISDNGGQKTDTQYF.